These T cell receptor beta chains were read from a single sample in a study of early T cells in non-severe SARS-CoV-2 infection. Via MiXCR, TCRdb re-called the 5' RACE reads, giving one row per CDR3 protein. The table lists 55,000 to 70,000 distinct CDR3 sequences, approximately 4.5% of them singletons, with 3.5% to 4% in the top ten. The sample consisted of whole blood, taken at baseline. All receptors derive from an adult who was a healthcare worker with PCR-confirmed SARS-CoV-2 infection or an uninfected control (not recorded which). The donor label of this sample is uncertain. The CDR3 runs from the conserved cysteine through the conserved F or W. A D gene is named only where the DNA matches it firmly. The listing skips clone size in some rows; elsewhere it reads once, few, many or a size class.

J | V | D | size | CDR3 | DNA
TRBJ2-7 | TRBV6-6 | TRBD2 | many | CASIPERGADEQYF | TGTGCCAGCATTCCAGAGCGGGGCGCCGACGAGCAGTACTTC
TRBJ2-3 | TRBV7-8 | TRBD2 | many | CASSPRTSSTDTQYF | TGTGCCAGCAGCCCGCGGACTAGCAGTACAGATACGCAGTATTTT
TRBJ1-3 | TRBV12-3/TRBV12-4 | . | . | CASRETGGSGNTIYF | TGTGCCAGCAGGGAGACAGGCGGCTCTGGAAACACCATATATTTT
TRBJ1-2 | TRBV29-1 | . | many | CSVEEKGANYGYTF | TGCAGCGTTGAAGAGAAAGGAGCTAACTATGGCTACACCTTC
TRBJ2-1 | TRBV7-6 | TRBD1 | many | CASSLVVGQPLMGYNEQFF | TGTGCCAGCAGCTTAGTGGTGGGACAGCCCTTGATGGGGTACAATGAGCAGTTCTTC
TRBJ1-1 | TRBV5-1 | TRBD1 | . | CASSLGTGANTEAFF | TGCGCCAGCAGCTTAGGGACAGGGGCAAACACTGAAGCTTTCTTT
TRBJ2-3 | TRBV5-1 | . | few | CASSLPSGHDTQYF | TGCGCCAGCAGCTTGCCGTCGGGGCACGATACGCAGTATTTT
TRBJ2-1 | TRBV11-2 | . | many | CASRSETYNEQFF | TGTGCCAGCAGGTCCGAAACGTACAATGAGCAGTTCTTC
TRBJ1-1 | TRBV6-1 | TRBD1 | few | CASSEADRGETEAFF | TGTGCCAGCAGTGAAGCGGACAGGGGAGAGACTGAAGCTTTCTTT
TRBJ2-6 | TRBV5-1 | . | many | CASSGGTDSRSGANVLTF | TGCGCCAGCAGCGGCGGGACAGACTCCCGCTCTGGGGCCAACGTCCTGACTTTC
TRBJ2-1 | TRBV7-6 | . | many | CASSPIQNNEQFF | TGTGCCAGCAGCCCTATCCAGAACAATGAGCAGTTCTTC
TRBJ2-7 | TRBV13 | TRBD2 | many | CASSFASGGPRSYEQYF | TGTGCCAGCAGCTTTGCTAGCGGGGGGCCCCGCTCCTACGAGCAGTACTTC
TRBJ2-1 | TRBV24-1 | . | few | CATSDLRGASYNEQFF | TGTGCCACCAGTGATTTGCGGGGGGCCTCCTACAATGAGCAGTTCTTC
TRBJ1-5 | TRBV6-6 | . | many | CASSYPDRSNQPQHF | TGTGCCAGCAGTTACCCCGACAGGAGCAATCAGCCCCAGCATTTT
TRBJ2-7 | TRBV19 | . | few | CASSPWMGEQYF | TGTGCCAGTAGTCCCTGGATGGGCGAGCAGTACTTC
TRBJ2-4 | TRBV5-1 | TRBD1 | many | CASSRGQGNNIQYF | TGCGCCAGCAGTCGCGGACAGGGGAACAACATTCAGTACTTC
TRBJ1-2 | TRBV5-5 | . | few | CASSFDTVGYTF | TGTGCCAGCAGCTTTGATACAGTTGGCTACACCTTC
TRBJ2-5 | TRBV7-2 | TRBD2 | many | CASSFRSGTGETQYF | TGTGCCAGCAGCTTCAGGAGCGGGACTGGAGAGACCCAGTACTTC
TRBJ1-1 | TRBV14 | . | . | CASSQELGANTEAFF | TGTGCCAGCAGCCAAGAACTAGGGGCGAACACTGAAGCTTTCTTT
TRBJ2-5 | TRBV7-3 | TRBD2 | few | CASSPRTSSRETQYF | TGTGCCAGCAGCCCAAGGACTAGCTCACGAGAGACCCAGTACTTC
TRBJ1-1 | TRBV6-6 | . | many | CASSEPKTGPYTEAFF | TGTGCCAGCAGTGAACCTAAGACAGGACCTTACACTGAAGCTTTCTTT
TRBJ1-5 | TRBV10-3 | . | . | CAISPAPEGQPQHF | TGTGCCATCAGTCCGGCCCCGGAGGGACAGCCCCAGCATTTT
TRBJ2-2 | TRBV15 | . | few | CATGTRGSGELFF | TGTGCCACCGGAACAAGGGGATCCGGGGAGCTGTTTTTT
TRBJ1-2 | TRBV10-2 | . | few | CASTGVRGYTF | TGCGCCAGCACTGGGGTACGGGGCTACACCTTC
TRBJ1-1 | TRBV27 | TRBD1 | many | CASSLAGGANTEAFF | TGTGCCAGCAGTTTAGCAGGGGGCGCGAACACTGAAGCTTTCTTT
TRBJ2-1 | TRBV7-9 | . | few | CASSLGVGGNEQFF | TGTGCCAGCAGCTTAGGGGTCGGAGGGAATGAGCAGTTCTTC
TRBJ1-6 | TRBV5-1 | TRBD1 | many | CASSLVWGTGDGNLLSPLHF | TGCGCCAGCAGCTTGGTGTGGGGGACAGGGGATGGAAATTTGCTTTCACCCCTCCACTTT
TRBJ1-5 | TRBV6-2/TRBV6-3 | . | . | CASSYSGGPQHF | TGTGCCAGCAGTTACTCAGGAGGGCCCCAGCATTTT
TRBJ1-4 | TRBV18 | TRBD1 | . | CASSLSDRGRGEKLFF | TGTGCCAGCTCACTTTCGGACAGGGGACGCGGAGAAAAACTGTTTTTT
TRBJ1-1 | TRBV2 | . | few | CASRPDSTNTEAFF | TGTGCCAGCAGACCGGATTCAACGAACACTGAAGCTTTCTTT
TRBJ2-1 | TRBV29-1 | . | many | CSVEEGRSSYNEQFF | TGCAGCGTTGAAGAAGGCAGGAGCTCCTACAATGAGCAGTTCTTC
TRBJ2-3 | TRBV5-1 | . | many | CASSLDREGDTQYF | TGCGCCAGCAGCTTGGACAGGGAGGGGGATACGCAGTATTTT
TRBJ1-1 | TRBV5-4 | . | many | CASSLQGRTEAFF | TGTGCCAGCAGCTTGCAGGGGCGCACTGAAGCTTTCTTT
TRBJ1-5 | TRBV6-6 | . | many | CASSYSGVLGTNQPQHF | TGTGCCAGCAGTTACAGTGGCGTTCTCGGGACAAATCAGCCCCAGCATTTT
TRBJ1-5 | TRBV19 | . | many | CASSMVYYSNQPQHF | TGTGCCAGTAGTATGGTATACTATAGCAATCAGCCCCAGCATTTT
TRBJ2-3 | TRBV28 | . | many | CASSFRRGGTDTQYF | TGTGCCAGCAGTTTTAGGAGGGGGGGCACAGATACGCAGTATTTT
TRBJ2-5 | TRBV7-8 | . | few | CASSLILRQLQETQYF | TGTGCCAGCAGCTTAATTCTGCGACAACTCCAAGAGACCCAGTACTTC
TRBJ1-5 | TRBV6-6 | TRBD1 | many | CASSPRQGGSQPQHF | TGTGCCAGCAGCCCCCGACAGGGCGGCTCTCAGCCCCAGCATTTT
TRBJ2-1 | TRBV20-1 | . | many | CSAGPGWDNEQFF | TGCAGTGCGGGACCTGGATGGGACAATGAGCAGTTCTTC
TRBJ2-7 | TRBV5-5 | . | many | CASSLGGSAEQYF | TGTGCCAGCAGCTTGGGAGGTTCCGCCGAGCAGTACTTC
TRBJ1-3 | TRBV15 | TRBD1 | many | CATSRDLRQGSSGNTIYF | TGTGCCACCAGCAGAGATCTGAGACAGGGCAGTTCTGGAAACACCATATATTTT
TRBJ1-1 | TRBV6-5 | . | many | CASTAGVNTEAFF | TGTGCCAGTACCGCCGGGGTGAACACTGAAGCTTTCTTT
TRBJ2-7 | TRBV10-2 | . | . | CASSDPTGAALQSRAYEQYF | TGCGCCAGCAGTGACCCCACTGGGGCAGCCCTTCAATCTCGCGCCTACGAGCAGTACTTC
TRBJ1-2 | TRBV10-3 | . | . | CAISAGSGILIGYTF | TGTGCCATCAGTGCTGGTTCTGGGATCTTGATTGGCTACACCTTC